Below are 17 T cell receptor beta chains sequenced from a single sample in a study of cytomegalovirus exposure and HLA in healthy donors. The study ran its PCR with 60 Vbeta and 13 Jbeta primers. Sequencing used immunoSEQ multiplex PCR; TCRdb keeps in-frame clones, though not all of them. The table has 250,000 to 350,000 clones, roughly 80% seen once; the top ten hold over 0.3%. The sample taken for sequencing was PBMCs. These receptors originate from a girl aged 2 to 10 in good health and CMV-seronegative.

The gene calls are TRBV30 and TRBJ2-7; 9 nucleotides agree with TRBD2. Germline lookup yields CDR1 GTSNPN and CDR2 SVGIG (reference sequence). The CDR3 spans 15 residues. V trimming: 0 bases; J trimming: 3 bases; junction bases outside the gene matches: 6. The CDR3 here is CAWSVMAGGNYEQYF. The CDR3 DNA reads TGTGCCTGGAGTGTGATGGCGGGGGGGAACTACGAGCAGTACTTC. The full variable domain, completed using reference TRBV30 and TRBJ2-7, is SQTIHQWPATLVQPVGSPLSLECTVEGTSNPNLYWYRQAAGRGLQLLFYSVGIGQISSEVPQNLSASRPQDRQFILSSKKLLLSDSGFYLCAWSVMAGGNYEQYFGPGTRLTVT.

The CDR3 here is CASSFPGDQFF. CDR3 coding DNA: TGTGCCAGCAGCTTCCCGGGGGATCAGTTCTTC. V usage is TRBV11-1 and J usage is TRBJ2-1; possibly TRBD2 for D (6 bases). This CDR3 is 11 amino acids long. Germline V lookup: CDR1 SGHAT, CDR2 FQDESV (reference sequence). V shed 3 bases and J shed 13 bases, with 10 bases lying between them.

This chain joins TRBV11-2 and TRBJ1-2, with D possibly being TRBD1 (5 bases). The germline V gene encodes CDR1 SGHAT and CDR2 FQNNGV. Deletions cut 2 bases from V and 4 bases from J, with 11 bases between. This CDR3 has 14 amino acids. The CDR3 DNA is TGTGCCAGCAGCTTAATTTCAGGGATCTATGGCTACACCTTC. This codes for CASSLISGIYGYTF.

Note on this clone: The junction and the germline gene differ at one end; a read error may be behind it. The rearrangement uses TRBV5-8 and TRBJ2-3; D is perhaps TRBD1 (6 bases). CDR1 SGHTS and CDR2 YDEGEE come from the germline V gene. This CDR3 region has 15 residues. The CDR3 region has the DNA TGTGCCAGCAGATTGGGGGCAGGGCGCACAGATACGCAGTATTTT. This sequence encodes CASRLGAGRTDTQYF.

This CDR3 reads CASSPPGTASYEQYF. The DNA of the CDR3 is TGTGCCAGCAGCCCCCCGGGGACAGCTTCCTACGAGCAGTACTTC. The V call is TRBV4-2, the J call TRBJ2-5; 7 bases agree with TRBD1. The J call may be wrong; the DNA end is better matched by TRBJ2-7. Germline V gives CDR1 LGHNA, CDR2 YNFKEQ. The CDR3 is 15 residues long.

In DNA, the CDR3 is TGTGCCAGTAGTCTCAACAGGGGGTACAATCAGCCCCAGCATTTT. It yields the protein CASSLNRGYNQPQHF. The rearrangement links TRBV19 to TRBJ1-5; TRBD1 agrees at 8 bases. Germline loops: CDR1 LNHDA, CDR2 SQIVND (reference sequence). This CDR3 is built from 15 residues. V lost 5 bases and J lost 3; bases outside the gene matches: 6.

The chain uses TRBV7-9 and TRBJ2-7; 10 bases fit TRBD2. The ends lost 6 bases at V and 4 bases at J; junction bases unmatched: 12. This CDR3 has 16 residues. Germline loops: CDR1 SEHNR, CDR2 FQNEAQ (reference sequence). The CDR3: CASSLPSGRAGYEQYF. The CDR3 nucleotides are TGTGCCAGCAGTTTACCAAGCGGGAGGGCGGGTTACGAGCAGTACTTC.

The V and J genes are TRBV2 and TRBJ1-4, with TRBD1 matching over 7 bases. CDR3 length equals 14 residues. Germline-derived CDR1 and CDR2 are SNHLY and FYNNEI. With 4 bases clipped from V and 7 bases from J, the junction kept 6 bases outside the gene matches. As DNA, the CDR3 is TGTGCCAGCAGTGCCCAGGGGGAACGTGAAAAACTGTTTTTT. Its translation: CASSAQGEREKLFF.

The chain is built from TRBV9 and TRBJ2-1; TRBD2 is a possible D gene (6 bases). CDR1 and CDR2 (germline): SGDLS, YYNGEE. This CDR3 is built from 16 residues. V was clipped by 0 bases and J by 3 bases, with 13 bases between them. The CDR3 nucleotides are TGTGCCAGCAGCGTAGGGGCTAGCGAGCGCTACAATGAGCAGTTCTTC. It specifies CASSVGASERYNEQFF.

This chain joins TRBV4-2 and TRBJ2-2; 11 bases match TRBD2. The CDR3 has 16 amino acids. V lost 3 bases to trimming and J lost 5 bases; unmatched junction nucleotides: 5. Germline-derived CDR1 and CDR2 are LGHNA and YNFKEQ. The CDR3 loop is CASSQRGTSGTGELFF. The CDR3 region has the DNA TGTGCCAGCAGCCAGCGTGGGACTAGCGGAACCGGGGAGCTGTTTTTT.

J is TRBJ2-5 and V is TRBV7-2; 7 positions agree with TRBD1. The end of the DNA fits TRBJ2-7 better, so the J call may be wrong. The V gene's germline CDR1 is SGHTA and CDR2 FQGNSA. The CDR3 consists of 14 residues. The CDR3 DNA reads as TGTGCCAGCAGCCCAGGGGGTCCTAGGACCGAGCAGTACTTC. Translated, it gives CASSPGGPRTEQYF.

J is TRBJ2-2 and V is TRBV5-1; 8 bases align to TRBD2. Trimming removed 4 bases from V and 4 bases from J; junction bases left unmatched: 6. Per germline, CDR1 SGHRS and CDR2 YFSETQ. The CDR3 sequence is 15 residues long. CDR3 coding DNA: TGCGCCAGCAGCCCGACTAGCGTCTCCACCGGGGAGCTGTTTTTT. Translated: CASSPTSVSTGELFF. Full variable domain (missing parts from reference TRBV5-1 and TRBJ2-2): KAGVTQTPRYLIKTRGQQVTLSCSPISGHRSVSWYQQTPGQGLQFLFEYFSETQRNKGNFPGRFSGRQFSNSRSEMNVSTLELGDSALYLCASSPTSVSTGELFFGEGSRLTVL.

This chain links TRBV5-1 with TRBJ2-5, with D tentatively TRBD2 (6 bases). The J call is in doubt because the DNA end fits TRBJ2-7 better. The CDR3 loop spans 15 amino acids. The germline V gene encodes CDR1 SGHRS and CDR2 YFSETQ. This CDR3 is CASSWGGRDPYEQYF. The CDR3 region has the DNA TGCGCCAGCAGCTGGGGAGGTCGGGACCCCTACGAGCAGTACTTC.

The CDR3 coding sequence is TGCGCCAGCAGCCCCCAGGGGGCATTCACTGAAGCTTTCTTT. This sequence encodes CASSPQGAFTEAFF. The V call is TRBV5-1, the J call TRBJ1-1, with 8 bases identical to TRBD1. Germline V gene sequence: CDR1 SGHRS, CDR2 YFSETQ. The V and J ends lost 4 bases and 4 bases, in that order; junction bases with no gene match: 6. This CDR3 has 14 amino acids.

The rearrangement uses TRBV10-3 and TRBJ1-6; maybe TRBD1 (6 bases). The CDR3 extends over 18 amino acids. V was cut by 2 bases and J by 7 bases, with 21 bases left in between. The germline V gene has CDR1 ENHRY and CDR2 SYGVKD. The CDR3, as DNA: TGTGCCATCAGTGAGGTATTCGGGACAAAGGCGTCCAATTCACCCCTCCACTTT. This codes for CAISEVFGTKASNSPLHF.

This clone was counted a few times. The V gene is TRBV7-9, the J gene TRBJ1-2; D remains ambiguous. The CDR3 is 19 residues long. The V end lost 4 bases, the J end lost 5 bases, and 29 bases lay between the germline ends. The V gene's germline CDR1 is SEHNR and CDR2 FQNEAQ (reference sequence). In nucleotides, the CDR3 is TGTGCCAGCAGCTGGACTGACCAATGGAGTCGGATCGCTTTATATGGCTACACCTTC. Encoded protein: CASSWTDQWSRIALYGYTF.

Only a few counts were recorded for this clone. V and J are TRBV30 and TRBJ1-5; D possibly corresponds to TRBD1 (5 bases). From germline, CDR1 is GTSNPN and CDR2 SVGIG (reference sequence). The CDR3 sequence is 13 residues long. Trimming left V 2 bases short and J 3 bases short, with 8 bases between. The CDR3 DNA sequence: TGTGCCTGGAGTTCCAGGGCCAATCAGCCCCAGCATTTT. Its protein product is CAWSSRANQPQHF.